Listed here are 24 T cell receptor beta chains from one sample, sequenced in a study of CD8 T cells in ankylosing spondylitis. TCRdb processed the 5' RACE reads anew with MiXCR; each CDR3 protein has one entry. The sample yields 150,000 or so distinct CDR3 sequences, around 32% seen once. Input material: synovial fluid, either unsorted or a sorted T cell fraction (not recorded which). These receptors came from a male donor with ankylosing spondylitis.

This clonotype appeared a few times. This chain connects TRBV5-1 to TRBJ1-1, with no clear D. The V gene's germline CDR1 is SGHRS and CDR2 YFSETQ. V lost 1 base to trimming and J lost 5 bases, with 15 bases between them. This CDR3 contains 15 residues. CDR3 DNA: TGCGCCAGCAGCTTGCCAACTCTGACGGGGACTGAAGCTTTCTTT. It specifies CASSLPTLTGTEAFF.

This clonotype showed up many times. The CDR3 coding sequence is TGTGCCAGCAGCCGGGGTCAGAATAATGAAAAACTGTTTTTT. This translates into CASSRGQNNEKLFF. This chain links TRBV7-2 with TRBJ1-4; D remains unclear. Looked up from germline, CDR1 is SGHTA and CDR2 is FQGNSA. Trimming took 5 bases from V and 4 from J, leaving 11 bases between them. The CDR3 spans 14 residues.

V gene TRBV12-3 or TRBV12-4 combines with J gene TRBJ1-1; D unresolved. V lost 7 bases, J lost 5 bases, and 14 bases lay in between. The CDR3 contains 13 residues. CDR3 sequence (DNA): TGTGCCAGCAAGTTGCCTCTCCGGACTGAAGCTTTCTTT. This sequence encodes CASKLPLRTEAFF.

The CDR3 DNA reads TGCAGTGCTAGCTGGACAGGGAAAGAGACCCAGTACTTC. Translating gives CSASWTGKETQYF. This rearrangement joins TRBV20-1 to TRBJ2-5; 8 bases map to TRBD1. The CDR3 consists of 13 residues. The germline gives CDR1 DFQATT, CDR2 SNEGSKA (reference sequence). V shed 3 bases and J 3 bases; nucleotides not matched to a gene: 3.

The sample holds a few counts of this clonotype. In nucleotides, the CDR3 is TGTGCCAGCAGCAAGGGACAGGGGGGAGGTGATGAGCAGTTCTTC. Translated: CASSKGQGGGDEQFF. V and J are TRBV7-3 and TRBJ2-1; 11 nucleotides agree with TRBD1. J was trimmed by 8 bases and V by 5 bases; bases with no gene match: 8. The V gene's germline CDR1 is SGHTA and CDR2 FQGTGA. CDR3 length: 15 amino acids.

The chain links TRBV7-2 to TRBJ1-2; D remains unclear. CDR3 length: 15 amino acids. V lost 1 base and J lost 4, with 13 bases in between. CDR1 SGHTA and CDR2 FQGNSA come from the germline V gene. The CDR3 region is CASSLDVGLVYGYTF. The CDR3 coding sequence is TGTGCCAGCAGCTTAGATGTAGGGCTCGTCTATGGCTACACCTTC.

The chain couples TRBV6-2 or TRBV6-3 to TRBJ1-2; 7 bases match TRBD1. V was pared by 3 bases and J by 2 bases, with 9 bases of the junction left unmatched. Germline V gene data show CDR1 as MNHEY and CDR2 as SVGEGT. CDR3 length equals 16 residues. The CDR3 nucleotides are TGTGCCAGCAGTTATTCACGGACAGGAGGCAACTATGGCTACACCTTC. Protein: CASSYSRTGGNYGYTF.

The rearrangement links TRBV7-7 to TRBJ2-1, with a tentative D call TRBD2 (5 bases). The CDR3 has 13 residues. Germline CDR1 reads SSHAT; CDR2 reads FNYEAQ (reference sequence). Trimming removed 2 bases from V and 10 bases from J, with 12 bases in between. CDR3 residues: CASSLTTSTEQFF. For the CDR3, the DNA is TGTGCCAGCAGCTTAACCACTAGTACGGAGCAGTTCTTC.

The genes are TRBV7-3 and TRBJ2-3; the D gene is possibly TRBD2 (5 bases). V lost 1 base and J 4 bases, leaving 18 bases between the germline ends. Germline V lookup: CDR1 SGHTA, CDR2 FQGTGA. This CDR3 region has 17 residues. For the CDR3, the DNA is TGTGCCAGCAGCTTAAGGCTAGCTTCGAGCCGGCCAGATACGCAGTATTTT. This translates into CASSLRLASSRPDTQYF.

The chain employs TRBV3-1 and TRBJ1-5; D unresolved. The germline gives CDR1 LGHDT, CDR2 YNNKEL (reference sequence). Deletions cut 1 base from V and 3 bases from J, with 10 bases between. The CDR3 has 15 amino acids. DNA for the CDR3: TGTGCCAGCAGCCAAGGGAGTCAGACCAATCAGCCCCAGCATTTT. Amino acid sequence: CASSQGSQTNQPQHF.

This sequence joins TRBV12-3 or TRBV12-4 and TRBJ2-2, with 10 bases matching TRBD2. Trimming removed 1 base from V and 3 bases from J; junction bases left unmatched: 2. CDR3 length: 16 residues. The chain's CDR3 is CASSLVLAGDTGELFF. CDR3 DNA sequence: TGTGCCAGCAGTTTAGTCCTAGCGGGAGACACCGGGGAGCTGTTTTTT.

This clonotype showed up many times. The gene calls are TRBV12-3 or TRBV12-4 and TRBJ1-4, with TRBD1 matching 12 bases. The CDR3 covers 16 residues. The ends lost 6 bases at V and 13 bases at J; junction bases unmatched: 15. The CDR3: CASSMGQGANWGGLFF. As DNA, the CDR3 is TGTGCCAGCAGCATGGGACAGGGGGCGAACTGGGGGGGACTGTTTTTT.

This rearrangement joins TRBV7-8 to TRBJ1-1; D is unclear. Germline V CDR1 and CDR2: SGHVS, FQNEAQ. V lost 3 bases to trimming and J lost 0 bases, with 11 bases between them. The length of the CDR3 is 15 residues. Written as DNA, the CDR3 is TGTGCCAGCAGCTTTCAGCAGAACTTGAACACTGAAGCTTTCTTT. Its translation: CASSFQQNLNTEAFF.

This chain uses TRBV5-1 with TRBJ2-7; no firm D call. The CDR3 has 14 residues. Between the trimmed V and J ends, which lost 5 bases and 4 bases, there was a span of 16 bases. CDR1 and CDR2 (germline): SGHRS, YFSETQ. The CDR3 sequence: CASRSTGPGYEQYF. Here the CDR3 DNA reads TGCGCCAGCAGATCGACCGGGCCCGGGTACGAGCAGTACTTC.

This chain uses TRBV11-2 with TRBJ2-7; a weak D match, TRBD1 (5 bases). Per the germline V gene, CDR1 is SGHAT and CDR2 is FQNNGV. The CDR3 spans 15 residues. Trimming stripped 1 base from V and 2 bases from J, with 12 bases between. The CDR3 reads CASSLVPGITYEQYF. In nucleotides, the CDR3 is TGTGCCAGCAGCTTAGTGCCAGGGATTACCTACGAGCAGTACTTC.

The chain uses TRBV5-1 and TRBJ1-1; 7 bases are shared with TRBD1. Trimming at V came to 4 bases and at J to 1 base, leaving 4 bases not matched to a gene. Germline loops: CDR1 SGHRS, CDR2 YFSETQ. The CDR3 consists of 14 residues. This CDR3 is CASSRDSGNTEAFF. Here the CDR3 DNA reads TGCGCCAGCAGCAGGGACAGTGGGAACACTGAAGCTTTCTTT. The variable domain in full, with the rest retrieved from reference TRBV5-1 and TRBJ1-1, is KAGVTQTPRYLIKTRGQQVTLSCSPISGHRSVSWYQQTPGQGLQFLFEYFSETQRNKGNFPGRFSGRQFSNSRSEMNVSTLELGDSALYLCASSRDSGNTEAFFGQGTRLTVV.

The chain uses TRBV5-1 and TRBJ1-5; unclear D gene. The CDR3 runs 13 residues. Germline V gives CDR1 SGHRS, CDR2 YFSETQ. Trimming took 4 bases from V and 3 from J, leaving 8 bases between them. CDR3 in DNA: TGCGCCAGCAGCCTCACTACCAATCAGCCCCAGCATTTT. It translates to CASSLTTNQPQHF.

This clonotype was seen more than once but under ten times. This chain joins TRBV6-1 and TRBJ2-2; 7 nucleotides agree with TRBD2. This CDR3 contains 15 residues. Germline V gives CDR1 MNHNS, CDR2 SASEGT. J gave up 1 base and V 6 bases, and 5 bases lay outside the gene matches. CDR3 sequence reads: CASRRDYLNTGELFF. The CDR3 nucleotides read TGTGCCAGCAGAAGGGACTACCTGAACACCGGGGAGCTGTTTTTT.

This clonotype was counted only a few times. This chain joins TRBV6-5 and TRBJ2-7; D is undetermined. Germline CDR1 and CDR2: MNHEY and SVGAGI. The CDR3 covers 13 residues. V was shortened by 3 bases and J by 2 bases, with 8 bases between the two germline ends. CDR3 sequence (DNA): TGTGCCAGCAGTTATCTGGGAACCTACGAGCAGTACTTC. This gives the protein CASSYLGTYEQYF.

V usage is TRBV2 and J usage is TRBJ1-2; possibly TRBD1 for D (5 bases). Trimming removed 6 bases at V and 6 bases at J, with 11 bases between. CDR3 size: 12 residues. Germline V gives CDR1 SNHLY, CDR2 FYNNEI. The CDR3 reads CASRGRGDGYTF. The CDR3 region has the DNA TGTGCCAGCAGAGGGCGGGGGGATGGCTACACCTTC.

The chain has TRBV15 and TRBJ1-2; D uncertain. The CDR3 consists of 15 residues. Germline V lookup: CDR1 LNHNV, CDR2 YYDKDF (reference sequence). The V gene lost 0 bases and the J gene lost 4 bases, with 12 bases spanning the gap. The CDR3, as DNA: TGTGCCACCAGCAGAGATCTAACTTCACCCTATGGCTACACCTTC. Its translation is CATSRDLTSPYGYTF.

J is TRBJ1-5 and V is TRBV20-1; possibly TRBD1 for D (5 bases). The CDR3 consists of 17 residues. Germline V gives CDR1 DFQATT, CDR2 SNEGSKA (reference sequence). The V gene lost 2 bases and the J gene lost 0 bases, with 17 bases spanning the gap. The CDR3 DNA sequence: TGCAGTGCTAGAAGGGGAACAGTTTTCAATAGCAATCAGCCCCAGCATTTT. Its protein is CSARRGTVFNSNQPQHF.

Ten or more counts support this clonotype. CDR3 sequence reads: CASSPYPGTGEAFF. CDR3 bases: TGTGCCAGCTCACCCTACCCCGGGACGGGTGAAGCTTTCTTT. This rearrangement joins TRBV18 to TRBJ1-1, with D possibly TRBD1 on 5 matching bases. Deletions cut 3 bases from V and 7 bases from J, with 15 bases between. The CDR3 runs to 14 residues. The germline V gene has CDR1 KGHSH and CDR2 LQKENI.

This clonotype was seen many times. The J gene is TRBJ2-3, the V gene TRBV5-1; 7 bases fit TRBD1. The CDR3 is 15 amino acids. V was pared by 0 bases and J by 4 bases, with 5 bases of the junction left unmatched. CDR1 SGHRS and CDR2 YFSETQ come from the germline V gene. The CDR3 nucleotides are TGCGCCAGCAGCTTGGAAGGCAGGGGGTCAGATACGCAGTATTTT. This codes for CASSLEGRGSDTQYF.